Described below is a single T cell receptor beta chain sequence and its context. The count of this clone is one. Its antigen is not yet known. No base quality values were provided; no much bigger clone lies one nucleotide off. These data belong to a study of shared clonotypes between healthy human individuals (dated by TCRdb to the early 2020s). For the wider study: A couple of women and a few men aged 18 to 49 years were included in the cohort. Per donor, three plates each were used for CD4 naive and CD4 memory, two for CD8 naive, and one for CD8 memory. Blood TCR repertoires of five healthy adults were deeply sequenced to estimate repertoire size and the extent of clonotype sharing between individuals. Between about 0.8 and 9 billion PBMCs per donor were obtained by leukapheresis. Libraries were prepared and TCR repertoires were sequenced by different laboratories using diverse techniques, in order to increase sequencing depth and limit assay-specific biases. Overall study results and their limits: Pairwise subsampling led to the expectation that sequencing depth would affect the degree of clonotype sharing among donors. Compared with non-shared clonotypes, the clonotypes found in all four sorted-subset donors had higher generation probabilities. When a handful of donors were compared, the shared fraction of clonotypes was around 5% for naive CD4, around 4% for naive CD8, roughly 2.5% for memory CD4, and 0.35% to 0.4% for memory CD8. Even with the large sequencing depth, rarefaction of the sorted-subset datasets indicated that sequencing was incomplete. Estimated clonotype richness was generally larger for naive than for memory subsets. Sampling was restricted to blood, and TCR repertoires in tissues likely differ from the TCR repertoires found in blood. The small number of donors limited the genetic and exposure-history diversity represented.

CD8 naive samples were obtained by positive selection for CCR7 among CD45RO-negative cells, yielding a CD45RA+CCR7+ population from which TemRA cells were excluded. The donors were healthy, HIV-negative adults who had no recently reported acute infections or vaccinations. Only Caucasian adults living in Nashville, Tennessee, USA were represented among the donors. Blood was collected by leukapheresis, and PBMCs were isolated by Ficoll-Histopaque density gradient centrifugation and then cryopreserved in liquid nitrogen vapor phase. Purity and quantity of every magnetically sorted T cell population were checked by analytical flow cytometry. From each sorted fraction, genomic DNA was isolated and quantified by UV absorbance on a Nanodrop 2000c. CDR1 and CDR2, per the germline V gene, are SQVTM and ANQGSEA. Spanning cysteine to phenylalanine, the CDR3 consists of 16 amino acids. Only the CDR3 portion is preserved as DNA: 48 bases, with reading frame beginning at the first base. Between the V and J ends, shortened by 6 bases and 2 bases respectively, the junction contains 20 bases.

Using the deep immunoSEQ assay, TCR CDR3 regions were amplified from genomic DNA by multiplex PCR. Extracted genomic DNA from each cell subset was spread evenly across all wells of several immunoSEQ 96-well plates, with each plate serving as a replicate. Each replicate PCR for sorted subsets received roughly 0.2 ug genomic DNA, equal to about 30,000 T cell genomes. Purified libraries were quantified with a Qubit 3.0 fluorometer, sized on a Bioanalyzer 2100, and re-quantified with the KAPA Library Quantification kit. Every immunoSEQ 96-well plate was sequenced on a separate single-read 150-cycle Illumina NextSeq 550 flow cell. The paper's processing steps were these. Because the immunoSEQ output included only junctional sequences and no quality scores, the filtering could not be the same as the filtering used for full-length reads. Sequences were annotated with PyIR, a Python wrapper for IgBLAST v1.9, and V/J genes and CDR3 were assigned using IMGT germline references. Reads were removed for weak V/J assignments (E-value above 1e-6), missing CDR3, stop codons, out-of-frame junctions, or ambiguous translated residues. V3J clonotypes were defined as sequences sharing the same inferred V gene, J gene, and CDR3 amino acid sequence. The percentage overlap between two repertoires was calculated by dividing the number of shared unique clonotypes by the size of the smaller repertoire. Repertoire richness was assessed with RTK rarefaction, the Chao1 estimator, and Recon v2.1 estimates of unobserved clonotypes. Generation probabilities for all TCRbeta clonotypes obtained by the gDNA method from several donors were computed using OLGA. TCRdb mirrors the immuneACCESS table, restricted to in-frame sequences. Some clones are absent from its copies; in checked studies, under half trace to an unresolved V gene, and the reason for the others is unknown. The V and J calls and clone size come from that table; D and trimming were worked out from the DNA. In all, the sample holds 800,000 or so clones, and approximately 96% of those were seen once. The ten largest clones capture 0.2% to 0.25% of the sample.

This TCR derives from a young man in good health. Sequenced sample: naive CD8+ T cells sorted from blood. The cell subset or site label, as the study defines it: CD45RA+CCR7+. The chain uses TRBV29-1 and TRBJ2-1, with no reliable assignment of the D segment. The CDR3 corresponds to CSVLGSPLGTYNEQFF. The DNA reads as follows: TGCAGCGTCCTGGGTTCGCCGTTGGGCACCTACAATGAGCAGTTCTTC.